The 15 T cell receptor beta chains listed next were all sequenced from one sample in a study of OX40 agonist ivuxolimab in advanced cancers. Using immunoSEQ multiplex PCR, the repertoire was profiled, and TCRdb retains in-frame clones only, with some absent. The table has tens of thousands of clones, approximately 80% seen once. The sample here was CD4+ or CD8+ T cells sorted from blood, taken in a trial of the OX40 agonist ivuxolimab. All receptors derive from an adult with an advanced solid tumor such as melanoma, head and neck, liver or kidney cancer.

The chain has TRBV29-1 and TRBJ2-3; TRBD1 aligns across 10 bases. Germline values: CDR1 SQVTM, CDR2 ANQGSEA. The V gene end was trimmed by 4 bases and the J gene end by 4 bases; junction bases not matched to a gene: 2. The CDR3 consists of 13 residues. The CDR3 region is CSVAGTGADTQYF. DNA for the CDR3: TGCAGCGTTGCCGGGACAGGGGCAGATACGCAGTATTTT.

The CDR3 is CASSPRTRRRGETQYF. CDR3 bases: TGTGCCAGCAGCCCTAGGACCCGAAGACGCGGAGAGACCCAGTACTTC. The chain joins TRBV7-8 to TRBJ2-5; D is unclear. This CDR3 spans 16 amino acids. CDR1 SGHVS and CDR2 FQNEAQ come from the germline V gene. The germline V and J ends were trimmed by 5 bases and 4 bases, with 20 bases remaining between them.

CDR3 coding DNA: TGTGCCAGCTCCGGGACAGATGGAAACACCATATATTTT. Translating gives CASSGTDGNTIYF. The rearrangement joins TRBV19 to TRBJ1-3, with 7 bases that match TRBD1. This CDR3 spans 13 amino acids. In germline, CDR1 is LNHDA, CDR2 SQIVND (reference sequence). V lost 9 bases and J lost 3; bases outside the gene matches: 5. Filled out from reference TRBV19 and TRBJ1-3, the complete variable domain reads DGGITQSPKYLFRKEGQNVTLSCEQNLNHDAMYWYRQDPGQGLRLIYYSQIVNDFQKGDIAEGYSVSREKKESFPLTVTSAQKNPTAFYLCASSGTDGNTIYFGEGSWLTVV.

V and J are TRBV5-1 and TRBJ2-5, with 7 bases lining up with TRBD2. The CDR3 has 15 amino acids. In germline, CDR1 is SGHRS, CDR2 YFSETQ. V lost 0 bases, J lost 2 bases, and 4 bases stayed unmatched. CDR3 residues: CASSLEASGQETQYF. CDR3 coding DNA: TGCGCCAGCAGCTTGGAGGCTAGCGGTCAAGAGACCCAGTACTTC.

This chain links TRBV10-3 with TRBJ1-2; 10 bases match TRBD1. J lost 5 bases, V lost 7 bases, and 7 bases had no gene match. The germline gives CDR1 ENHRY, CDR2 SYGVKD. The CDR3 extends over 14 amino acids. This CDR3 reads CAINPGQGPYGYTF. In DNA form, the CDR3 reads TGTGCCATCAACCCGGGACAGGGGCCTTATGGCTACACCTTC.

There are a few counts of this clone. The chain recombines TRBV21-1 with TRBJ2-6. TRBV21-1 is given as a pseudogene. CDR3 length: 15 amino acids. CDR3 nucleotide sequence: TGTGCCAGCAGCTATGAAAGGGCTGGGGCCAACGTCCTGACTTTC. Its translation is CASSYERAGANVLTF.

This chain connects TRBV18 to TRBJ2-7; D unresolved. This CDR3 comprises 12 residues. The germline V and J ends were trimmed by 2 bases and 6 bases, with 8 bases remaining between them. In germline, CDR1 is KGHSH, CDR2 LQKENI. CDR3 nucleotides: TGTGCCAGCTCACCAACCTCCGGCGAGCAGTACTTC. Protein sequence: CASSPTSGEQYF.

V usage is TRBV6-1 and J usage is TRBJ2-3; 8 bases align to TRBD1. The CDR3 has 14 residues. After removal of 10 bases from V and 2 bases from J, the junction contained 8 bases not matched to a gene. Germline V CDR1 and CDR2: MNHNS, SASEGT. The CDR3, as DNA: TGTGCCACCCAGGGGGCGGGGAACACAGATACGCAGTATTTT. It translates to CATQGAGNTDTQYF.

This chain links TRBV11-2 with TRBJ2-3, with D uncertain. This CDR3 region has 15 residues. CDR1 is SGHAT and CDR2 is FQNNGV in the germline V gene. V gave up 1 base and J gave up 3 bases, with 11 bases separating them. The CDR3 DNA sequence: TGTGCCAGCAGCTTAGGGCCCCACACGACAGATACGCAGTATTTT. Its translation is CASSLGPHTTDTQYF.

The rearrangement joins TRBV5-1 to TRBJ1-1; D unclear. The length of the CDR3 is 11 residues. Germline CDR1 SGHRS, CDR2 YFSETQ. Trimming cost V 1 base and J 6 bases, with 4 bases left between them. The CDR3, as DNA: TGCGCCAGCAGCTTGAAGGCTGAAGCTTTCTTT. It codes for CASSLKAEAFF.

V gene TRBV19 combines with J gene TRBJ1-2; the match to TRBD1 covers 10 bases. The CDR3 length is 15 residues. Germline lookup yields CDR1 LNHDA and CDR2 SQIVND (reference sequence). J lost 0 bases, V lost 5 bases, and 3 bases had no gene match. Here the CDR3 reads CASSSGTGANYGYTF. For the CDR3, the DNA is TGTGCCAGTAGTTCTGGGACAGGGGCTAACTATGGCTACACCTTC. Combining the CDR3 with reference TRBV19 and TRBJ1-2 gives the whole variable domain DGGITQSPKYLFRKEGQNVTLSCEQNLNHDAMYWYRQDPGQGLRLIYYSQIVNDFQKGDIAEGYSVSREKKESFPLTVTSAQKNPTAFYLCASSSGTGANYGYTFGSGTRLTVV.

The chain recombines TRBV4-1 with TRBJ2-5; D may be TRBD1 (6 bases). The tail of the sequence fits TRBJ2-7 better, so the J call may be wrong. The CDR3 is 15 amino acids. Germline CDR1 and CDR2: MGHRA and YSYEKL. In nucleotides, the CDR3 is TGCGCCAGCAGCCAAGTAGTGGGGGCTTGGAACGAGCAGTACTTC. Translating it yields CASSQVVGAWNEQYF.

The J gene is TRBJ2-3, the V gene TRBV27; 9 bases align to TRBD2. The CDR3 is 16 amino acids. The V segment lost 4 bases and the J segment 0 bases; nucleotides outside the gene matches: 5. The V gene's germline CDR1 is MNHEY and CDR2 SMNVEV (reference sequence). CDR3 coding DNA: TGTGCCAGCAGTTCTCTAGCGGGAATGAGCACAGATACGCAGTATTTT. Translating gives CASSSLAGMSTDTQYF.

V gene TRBV28 combines with J gene TRBJ1-2; D uncertain. The CDR3 covers 11 residues. CDR1 and CDR2 from the germline V gene are MDHEN and SYDVKM. The V end lost 5 bases, the J end lost 8 bases, and 9 bases lay between the germline ends. The CDR3 bases are TGTGCCAGCAGTGACGCTCGGGGCTACACCTTC. Its protein product is CASSDARGYTF.

The chain carries TRBV5-6 and TRBJ2-1; D is uncertain. The CDR3 spans 14 residues. V lost 0 bases, J lost 4 bases, and 8 bases lay in between. Germline V lookup: CDR1 SGHDT, CDR2 YYEEEE. The chain's CDR3 is CASSLGERYNEQFF. CDR3 nucleotide sequence: TGTGCCAGCAGCTTGGGGGAAAGGTACAATGAGCAGTTCTTC.